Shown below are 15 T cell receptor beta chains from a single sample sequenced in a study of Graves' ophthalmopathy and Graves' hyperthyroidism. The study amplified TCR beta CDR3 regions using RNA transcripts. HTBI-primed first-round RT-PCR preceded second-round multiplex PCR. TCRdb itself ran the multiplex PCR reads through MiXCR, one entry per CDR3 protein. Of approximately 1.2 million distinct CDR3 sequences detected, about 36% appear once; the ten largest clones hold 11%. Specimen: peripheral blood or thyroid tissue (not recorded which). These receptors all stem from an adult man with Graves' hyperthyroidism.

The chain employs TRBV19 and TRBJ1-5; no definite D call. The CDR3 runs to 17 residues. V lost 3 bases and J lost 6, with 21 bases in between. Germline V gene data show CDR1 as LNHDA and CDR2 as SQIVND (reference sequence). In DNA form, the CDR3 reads TGTGCCAGTAGTATCGGCCGGGTTTTTTCCGTCGGTCAGCCCCAGCATTTT. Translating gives CASSIGRVFSVGQPQHF.

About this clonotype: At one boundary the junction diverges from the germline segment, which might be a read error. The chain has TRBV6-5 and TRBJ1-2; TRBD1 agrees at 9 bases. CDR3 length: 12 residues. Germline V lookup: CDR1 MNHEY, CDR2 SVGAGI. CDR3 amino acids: CASSRTGDGYAF. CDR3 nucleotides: TGTGCCAGCAGCCGGACAGGGGATGGCTACGCCTTC.

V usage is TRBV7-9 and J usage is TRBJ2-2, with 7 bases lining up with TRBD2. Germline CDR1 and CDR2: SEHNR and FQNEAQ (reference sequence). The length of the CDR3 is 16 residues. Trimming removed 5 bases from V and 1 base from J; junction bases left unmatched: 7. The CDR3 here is CASSVDGGKNTGELFF. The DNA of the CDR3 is TGTGCCAGCAGCGTAGACGGGGGGAAGAACACCGGGGAGCTGTTTTTT.

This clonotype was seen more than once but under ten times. Here the CDR3 reads CAISDRAEETQYF. DNA for the CDR3: TGTGCCATCAGTGACAGAGCCGAAGAGACCCAGTACTTC. The gene calls are TRBV10-3 and TRBJ2-5; no clear D. Germline values: CDR1 ENHRY, CDR2 SYGVKD. Trimming stripped 3 bases from V and 3 bases from J, with 8 bases between. This CDR3 contains 13 residues.

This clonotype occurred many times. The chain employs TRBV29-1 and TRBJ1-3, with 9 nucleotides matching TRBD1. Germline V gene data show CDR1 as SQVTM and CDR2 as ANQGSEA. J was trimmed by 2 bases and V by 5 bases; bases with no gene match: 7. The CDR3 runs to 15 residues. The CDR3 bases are TGCAGCGTTAAGGACAGGGGTTCTACTGGAAACACCATATATTTT. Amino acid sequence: CSVKDRGSTGNTIYF.

CDR3 amino acids: CASSTGGKNEKLFF. The CDR3 nucleotides read TGTGCCAGCAGTACAGGGGGTAAAAATGAAAAACTGTTTTTT. This chain connects TRBV2 to TRBJ1-4; TRBD1 matches at 8 bases. CDR3 size: 14 residues. V shed 5 bases, J shed 5 bases, and the junction held 4 bases outside the gene matches. Germline V gene lookup returns CDR1 SNHLY and CDR2 FYNNEI. The complete variable domain, with remaining parts taken from reference TRBV2 and TRBJ1-4, reads EPEVTQTPSHQVTQMGQEVILRCVPISNHLYFYWYRQILGQKVEFLVSFYNNEISEKSEIFDDQFSVERPDGSNFTLKIRSTKLEDSAMYFCASSTGGKNEKLFFGSGTQLSVL.

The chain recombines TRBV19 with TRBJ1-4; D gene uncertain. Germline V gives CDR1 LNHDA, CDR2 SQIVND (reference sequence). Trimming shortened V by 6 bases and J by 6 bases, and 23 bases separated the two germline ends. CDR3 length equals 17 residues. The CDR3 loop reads CASRDRNRGGRHEKLFF. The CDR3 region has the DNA TGTGCCAGTAGAGATCGCAACCGGGGAGGCCGACATGAAAAACTGTTTTTT.

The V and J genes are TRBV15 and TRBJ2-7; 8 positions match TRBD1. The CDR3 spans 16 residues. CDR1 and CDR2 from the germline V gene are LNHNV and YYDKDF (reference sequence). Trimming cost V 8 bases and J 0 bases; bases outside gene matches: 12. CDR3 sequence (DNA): TGTGCCACCTCGGGACAGGTGGGGCATAACTCCTACGAGCAGTACTTC. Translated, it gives CATSGQVGHNSYEQYF.

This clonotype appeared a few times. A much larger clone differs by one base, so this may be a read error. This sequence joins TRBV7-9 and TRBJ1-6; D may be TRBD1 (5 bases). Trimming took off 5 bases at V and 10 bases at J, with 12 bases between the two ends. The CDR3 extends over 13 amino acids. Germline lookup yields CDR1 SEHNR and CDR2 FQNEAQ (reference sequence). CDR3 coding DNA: TGTGCCAGCAGCGACAGTTTTAACTCACCCCTCCACTTT. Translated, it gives CASSDSFNSPLHF.

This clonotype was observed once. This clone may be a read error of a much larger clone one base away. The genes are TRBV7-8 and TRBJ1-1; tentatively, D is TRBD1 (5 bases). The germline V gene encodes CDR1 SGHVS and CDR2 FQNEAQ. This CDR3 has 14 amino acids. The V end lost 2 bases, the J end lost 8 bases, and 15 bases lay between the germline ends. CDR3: CASSLNGGYFEAFF. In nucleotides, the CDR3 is TGTGCCAGCAGCTTAAACGGGGGGTATTTCGAAGCTTTCTTT.

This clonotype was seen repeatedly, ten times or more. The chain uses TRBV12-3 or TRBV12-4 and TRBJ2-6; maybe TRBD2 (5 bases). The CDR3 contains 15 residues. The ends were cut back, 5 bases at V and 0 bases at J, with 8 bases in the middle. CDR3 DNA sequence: TGTGCCAGCAGTCGGGGTTTCTCTGGGGCCAACGTCCTGACTTTC. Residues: CASSRGFSGANVLTF.

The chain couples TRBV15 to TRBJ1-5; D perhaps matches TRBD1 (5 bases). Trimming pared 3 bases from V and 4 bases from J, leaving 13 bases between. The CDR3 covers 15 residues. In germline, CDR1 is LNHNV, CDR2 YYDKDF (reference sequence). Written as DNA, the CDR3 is TGTGCCACCAGCAGGTCACAGGCCAATAATCAGCCCCAGCATTTT. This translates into CATSRSQANNQPQHF.

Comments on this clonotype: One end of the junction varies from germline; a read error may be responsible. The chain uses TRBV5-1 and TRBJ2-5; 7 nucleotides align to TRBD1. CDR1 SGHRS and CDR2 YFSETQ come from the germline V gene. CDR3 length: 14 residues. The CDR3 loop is CASSLGTAKETQCF. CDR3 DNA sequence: TGCGCCAGCAGCCTCGGGACAGCAAAAGAGACCCAGTGCTTC.

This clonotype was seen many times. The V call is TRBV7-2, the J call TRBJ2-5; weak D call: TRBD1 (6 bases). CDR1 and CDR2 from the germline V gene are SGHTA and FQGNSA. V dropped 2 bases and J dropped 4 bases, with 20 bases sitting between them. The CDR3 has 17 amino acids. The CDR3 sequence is CASSLLLQGTGRETQYF. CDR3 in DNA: TGTGCCAGCAGCTTACTACTACAGGGTACGGGGAGAGAGACCCAGTACTTC.

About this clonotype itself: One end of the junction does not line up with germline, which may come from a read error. The CDR3 coding sequence is TGTGCCAGCAGCTCCACTAGCGGGAAGTACTTC. Its protein is CASSSTSGKYF. The chain has TRBV7-2 and TRBJ2-1; 10 positions match TRBD2. In germline, CDR1 is SGHTA, CDR2 FQGNSA. The CDR3 spans 11 residues.